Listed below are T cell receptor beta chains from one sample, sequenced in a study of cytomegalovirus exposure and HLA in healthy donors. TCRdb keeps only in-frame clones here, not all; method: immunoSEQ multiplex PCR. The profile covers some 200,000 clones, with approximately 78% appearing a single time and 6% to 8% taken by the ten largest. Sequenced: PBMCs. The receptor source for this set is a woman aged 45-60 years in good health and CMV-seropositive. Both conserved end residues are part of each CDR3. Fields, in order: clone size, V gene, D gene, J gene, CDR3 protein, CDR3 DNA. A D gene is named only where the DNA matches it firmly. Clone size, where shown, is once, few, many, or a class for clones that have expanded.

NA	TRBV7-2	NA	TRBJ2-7	CASSLQGNEQYF	TGTGCCAGCAGCTTACAGGGGAACGAGCAGTACTTC
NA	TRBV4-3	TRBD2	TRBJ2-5	CASSQDISSGGLGREETQYF	TGCGCCAGCAGCCAAGATATAAGTAGCGGGGGCCTCGGGCGGGAGGAGACCCAGTACTTC
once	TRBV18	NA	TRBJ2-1	CASSPTVLNEQFF	TGTGCCAGCTCACCGACAGTACTGAATGAGCAGTTCTTC
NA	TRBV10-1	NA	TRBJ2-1	CASSLQNNEQFF	TGCGCCAGCAGTCTACAGAACAATGAGCAGTTCTTC
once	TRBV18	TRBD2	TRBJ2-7	CASSQSGVGIYEQYF	TGTGCCAGCTCCCAAAGCGGGGTGGGGATCTACGAGCAGTACTTC
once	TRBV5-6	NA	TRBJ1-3	CASSSTVSGNTIYF	TGTGCCAGCAGCTCGACAGTCTCTGGAAACACCATATATTTT
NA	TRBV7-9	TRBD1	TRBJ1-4	CASSPNRGPNEKLFF	TGTGCCAGCAGCCCTAACAGGGGGCCTAATGAAAAACTGTTTTTT
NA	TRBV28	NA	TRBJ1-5	CASINRQGKQPQHF	TGTGCCAGCATTAACAGGCAGGGAAAGCAGCCCCAGCATTTT
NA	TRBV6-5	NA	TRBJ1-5	CASSYSPIGGNQPQHF	TGTGCCAGCAGTTACTCGCCCATCGGGGGCAATCAGCCCCAGCATTTT
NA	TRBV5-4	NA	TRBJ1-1	CASSAQANTEAFF	TGTGCCAGCAGCGCACAGGCGAACACTGAAGCTTTCTTT
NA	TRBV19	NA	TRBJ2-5	CASSRGTLKETQYF	TGTGCCAGTAGTAGGGGGACTCTTAAAGAGACCCAGTACTTC
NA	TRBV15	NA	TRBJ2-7	CATSRDTRVSYEQYF	TGTGCCACCAGCAGAGATACCAGGGTGTCCTACGAGCAGTACTTC
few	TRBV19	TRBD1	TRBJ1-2	CASSERTGGYGYTF	TGTGCCAGTAGTGAACGGACAGGGGGGTATGGCTACACCTTC
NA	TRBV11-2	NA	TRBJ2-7	CASSLDPEAGYEQYF	TGTGCCAGCAGCTTAGATCCGGAGGCGGGCTACGAGCAGTACTTC